The 28 T cell receptor beta chains below come from one sample, sequenced in a study of cytomegalovirus exposure and HLA in healthy donors. The PCR used 60 Vbeta and 13 Jbeta primers. Produced via immunoSEQ multiplex PCR; TCRdb's table is partial and in-frame only. The data show 200,000 or so clones, roughly 80% seen once. The sample consisted of PBMCs. These receptors were obtained from a woman aged 25 to 39 in good health and CMV-seropositive.

The rearrangement links TRBV7-8 to TRBJ2-7; D call uncertain. Germline V gene lookup returns CDR1 SGHVS and CDR2 FQNEAQ. This CDR3 is 11 amino acids long. V was pared by 5 bases and J by 3 bases, with 5 bases between. CDR3 DNA: TGTGCCAGCAGCCCCCACTACGAGCAGTACTTC. It yields the protein CASSPHYEQYF.

The chain joins TRBV11-2 to TRBJ2-7, with 7 nucleotides matching TRBD2. The germline gives CDR1 SGHAT, CDR2 FQNNGV. V shed 8 bases, J shed 5 bases, and the junction held 15 bases outside the gene matches. The CDR3 contains 15 residues. The CDR3 DNA reads as TGTGCCAGCGGAGGACTGGGCGCGGGAGTTAACGAGCAGTACTTC. It translates to CASGGLGAGVNEQYF.

The V call is TRBV23-1, the J call TRBJ1-2, with 7 nucleotides matching TRBD1. TRBV23-1 is recorded as an ORF, its role being uncertain. J lost 5 bases, V lost 4 bases, and 16 bases had no gene match. The CDR3 has 17 amino acids. The CDR3 DNA is TGCGCCAGCAGTCCAGCCCGGCAGGGGGATCTTTATTATGGCTACACCTTC. This codes for CASSPARQGDLYYGYTF.

This chain links TRBV5-1 with TRBJ2-3; D is unresolved. Trimming removed 0 bases at V and 2 bases at J, with 7 bases between. Germline V gene lookup returns CDR1 SGHRS and CDR2 YFSETQ. The CDR3 contains 14 residues. This CDR3 reads CASSLDYYTDTQYF. As DNA, the CDR3 is TGCGCCAGCAGCTTGGACTATTACACAGATACGCAGTATTTT.

The chain joins TRBV7-9 to TRBJ2-7; 8 bases line up with TRBD2. This CDR3 spans 16 amino acids. J gave up 0 bases and V 8 bases, and 12 bases lay outside the gene matches. Germline V gene data show CDR1 as SEHNR and CDR2 as FQNEAQ (reference sequence). CDR3 amino acids: CASSAGGGRHSYEQYF. DNA of the CDR3: TGTGCCAGCTCAGCCGGCGGCGGGAGGCACTCCTACGAGCAGTACTTC.

The V and J genes are TRBV28 and TRBJ2-6; possibly TRBD1 for D (5 bases). Germline values: CDR1 MDHEN, CDR2 SYDVKM. The CDR3 runs 17 residues. V was clipped by 6 bases and J by 0 bases, with 15 bases between them. CDR3 sequence (DNA): TGTGCCAGCAGGTATGCCGATGGGGCCTCTGGGGCCAACGTCCTGACTTTC. This translates into CASRYADGASGANVLTF.

In nucleotides, the CDR3 is TGTGCCAGCAGCTTCTTATCCTATGGCTACACCTTC. Protein sequence: CASSFLSYGYTF. The genes are TRBV5-8 and TRBJ1-2; D gene ambiguous. This CDR3 region has 12 residues. Germline-derived CDR1 and CDR2 are SGHTS and YDEGEE. The V end was cut by 2 bases, the J end by 4 bases, with 6 bases between.

The chain links TRBV11-2 to TRBJ2-7; tentative D call: TRBD2 (7 bases). Germline V gene lookup returns CDR1 SGHAT and CDR2 FQNNGV. This CDR3 has 18 amino acids. V lost 5 bases and J lost 3, with 26 bases in between. This chain's CDR3 is CASSPQAVWGGLYYEQYF. CDR3 DNA sequence: TGTGCCAGCAGCCCACAGGCCGTATGGGGGGGGCTTTACTACGAGCAGTACTTC.

CDR3 in DNA: TGCGCCAGCAGCTTTCCTCAGCGGGAACTATACAATGAGCAGTTCTTC. Its protein product is CASSFPQRELYNEQFF. V and J are TRBV5-1 and TRBJ2-1, with 7 positions matching TRBD2. Trimming removed 2 bases from V and 4 bases from J; junction bases left unmatched: 9. CDR1 and CDR2 (germline): SGHRS, YFSETQ. There are 16 residues in the CDR3.

This clone was seen only once. The chain recombines TRBV4-1 with TRBJ1-3; D is ambiguous. Germline-derived CDR1 and CDR2 are MGHRA and YSYEKL. This CDR3 region has 15 residues. V was trimmed by 1 base and J by 3 bases, leaving 10 bases between them. The CDR3 bases are TGCGCCAGCAGCCAAGTTCTTGGCGGTGGAAACACCATATATTTT. This gives the protein CASSQVLGGGNTIYF.

The chain uses TRBV7-9 and TRBJ2-3; possibly TRBD2 for D (5 bases). Trimming stripped 1 base from V and 4 bases from J, with 15 bases between. Germline V gives CDR1 SEHNR, CDR2 FQNEAQ (reference sequence). The CDR3 consists of 16 residues. In DNA, the CDR3 is TGTGCCAGCAGCTTAGGTGCCGGAGGACCGGCAGATACGCAGTATTTT. It yields the protein CASSLGAGGPADTQYF.

This chain links TRBV13 with TRBJ2-1; 7 bases agree with TRBD2. Germline assignment: CDR1 PRHDT and CDR2 FYEKMQ (reference sequence). The ends lost 5 bases at V and 9 bases at J; junction bases unmatched: 13. The CDR3 extends over 15 amino acids. The CDR3 DNA is TGTGCCAGCAGCGTCCGGGACTACTTCACCACTGAGCAGTTCTTC. Amino acid sequence: CASSVRDYFTTEQFF.

The sample holds one count of this clone. The chain has TRBV6-1 and TRBJ1-5; no definite D call. V lost 7 bases and J 6 bases, leaving 19 bases between the germline ends. CDR1 is MNHNS and CDR2 is SASEGT in the germline V gene. This CDR3 spans 15 amino acids. The DNA for the CDR3 is TGTGCCAGCAACGCTCGCGTCGAACGGAGTCAGCCCCAGCATTTT. Its protein product is CASNARVERSQPQHF.

The genes are TRBV19 and TRBJ1-1; 9 nucleotides match TRBD1. Germline CDR1 reads LNHDA; CDR2 reads SQIVND (reference sequence). The CDR3 contains 16 residues. V was clipped by 6 bases and J by 0 bases; unmatched bases: 8. Here the CDR3 reads CASSRTGGTLNTEAFF. DNA of the CDR3: TGTGCCAGTAGCCGTACAGGGGGCACTCTGAACACTGAAGCTTTCTTT.

V usage is TRBV19 and J usage is TRBJ2-1; D possibly corresponds to TRBD2 (6 bases). CDR3 length: 16 amino acids. V lost 5 bases, J lost 0 bases, and 14 bases lay in between. Germline lookup yields CDR1 LNHDA and CDR2 SQIVND (reference sequence). The CDR3 spells CASSRQRGSSYNEQFF. The CDR3 nucleotides are TGTGCCAGTAGTCGACAACGGGGGAGCTCCTACAATGAGCAGTTCTTC.

This clone occurred once. V usage is TRBV4-2 and J usage is TRBJ2-3; TRBD2 matches 13 bases. The V segment lost 4 bases and the J segment 6 bases; nucleotides outside the gene matches: 4. CDR1 and CDR2 (germline): LGHNA, YNFKEQ. The length of the CDR3 is 15 residues. CDR3 protein: CASSPGTSGTDTQYF. CDR3 coding DNA: TGTGCCAGCAGCCCCGGGACTAGCGGGACCGATACGCAGTATTTT.

This chain links TRBV19 with TRBJ2-7; TRBD1 aligns across 7 bases. The V segment lost 4 bases and the J segment 7 bases; nucleotides outside the gene matches: 7. Germline CDR1 LNHDA, CDR2 SQIVND (reference sequence). The CDR3 loop spans 13 amino acids. CDR3 sequence reads: CASSKPGQQEQYF. The DNA for the CDR3 is TGTGCCAGTAGTAAACCGGGACAGCAGGAGCAGTACTTC.

Ten or more counts support this clone. The chain links TRBV25-1 to TRBJ1-4; unclear D gene. The CDR3 extends over 13 amino acids. The V gene's germline CDR1 is MGHDK and CDR2 SYGVNS. V lost 0 bases to trimming and J lost 4 bases, with 3 bases between them. In nucleotides, the CDR3 is TGTGCCAGCAGTGAATACAGTAATGAAAAACTGTTTTTT. Residues: CASSEYSNEKLFF.

The rearrangement joins TRBV7-9 to TRBJ1-2; no reliable D call. This CDR3 region has 16 residues. V was cut by 0 bases and J by 4 bases, with 15 bases left in between. Germline V gene sequence: CDR1 SEHNR, CDR2 FQNEAQ (reference sequence). The CDR3 spells CASSLARGEVGYGYTF. The CDR3 nucleotides are TGTGCCAGCAGCTTAGCCCGCGGGGAGGTAGGCTATGGCTACACCTTC.

CDR3 residues: CASSDAGLALEQFF. In DNA, the CDR3 is TGCGCCAGCAGTGACGCGGGACTAGCACTTGAGCAGTTCTTC. J is TRBJ2-1 and V is TRBV10-2; 9 bases line up with TRBD2. With V trimmed by 3 bases and J by 9 bases, 6 bases remained unmatched. The CDR3 covers 14 residues. CDR1 and CDR2 from the germline V gene are WSHSY and SAAADI.

This rearrangement joins TRBV7-8 to TRBJ2-7; no clear D gene. Germline assignment: CDR1 SGHVS and CDR2 FQNEAQ. This CDR3 is 13 amino acids long. V lost 2 bases to trimming and J lost 2 bases, with 7 bases between them. CDR3 DNA: TGTGCCAGCAGCTTAAACATTGCCTACGAGCAGTACTTC. Amino acid sequence: CASSLNIAYEQYF. The full variable domain, rest sourced from reference TRBV7-8 and TRBJ2-7, is GAGVSQSPRYKVAKRGQDVALRCDPISGHVSLFWYQQALGQGPEFLTYFQNEAQLDKSGLPSDRFFAERPEGSVSTLKIQRTQQEDSAVYLCASSLNIAYEQYFGPGTRLTVT.

In this sample, this clone turned up a few times. The rearrangement links TRBV5-5 to TRBJ1-4, with D maybe TRBD1 (5 bases). The CDR3 spans 15 residues. From germline, CDR1 is SGHKS and CDR2 YYEKEE (reference sequence). The V and J ends lost 4 bases and 8 bases respectively, with 18 bases between them. This CDR3 is CASSPGQGISEKLFF. CDR3 nucleotides: TGTGCCAGCAGCCCGGGCCAGGGTATTTCGGAAAAACTGTTTTTT.

The chain recombines TRBV27 with TRBJ2-7; weak D call: TRBD1 (6 bases). CDR3 length equals 14 residues. Germline values: CDR1 MNHEY, CDR2 SMNVEV (reference sequence). The ends were cut back, 6 bases at V and 4 bases at J, with 16 bases in the middle. The chain's CDR3 is CASRKGGPLYEQYF. For the CDR3, the DNA is TGTGCCAGCAGAAAAGGGGGACCCTTATACGAGCAGTACTTC.

The genes are TRBV2 and TRBJ2-7, with 7 bases that match TRBD2. There are 15 residues in the CDR3. Trimming removed 5 bases from V and 3 bases from J; junction bases left unmatched: 10. Germline CDR1 is SNHLY and CDR2 is FYNNEI. This chain's CDR3 is CASSLKRDSLYEQYF. Here the CDR3 DNA reads TGTGCCAGCAGTTTAAAGCGGGACTCTCTCTACGAGCAGTACTTC.

Concerning this clone: A read error may account for a junction end that differs from germline. This sequence joins TRBV27 and TRBJ1-6; 7 nucleotides line up with TRBD1. CDR1 and CDR2 (germline): MNHEY, SMNVEV (reference sequence). The CDR3 runs to 13 residues. The CDR3 DNA sequence: TGTGCCGGCAGCAGGGGGATTAATTCACCCCTCCACTTT. Its translation is CAGSRGINSPLHF.

This clone was seen more than once but under ten times. The gene calls are TRBV27 and TRBJ2-2; tentative D call: TRBD2 (6 bases). This CDR3 is built from 16 residues. Germline-derived CDR1 and CDR2 are MNHEY and SMNVEV (reference sequence). Trimming stripped 2 bases from V and 4 bases from J, with 14 bases between. CDR3 coding DNA: TGTGCCAGCAGTTTACACGGGGGTGGGGGCACCGGGGAGCTGTTTTTT. Protein: CASSLHGGGGTGELFF.

This sequence joins TRBV15 and TRBJ1-5, with 8 bases lining up with TRBD1. The CDR3 runs to 19 residues. Germline-derived CDR1 and CDR2 are LNHNV and YYDKDF (reference sequence). With 0 bases clipped from V and 3 bases from J, the junction kept 13 bases outside the gene matches. The CDR3 loop is CATSRDLIPGGRDNQPQHF. CDR3 nucleotides: TGTGCCACCAGCAGAGATCTTATCCCAGGGGGCCGTGACAATCAGCCCCAGCATTTT. Full variable domain (remainder filled in from reference TRBV15 and TRBJ1-5): DAMVIQNPRYQVTQFGKPVTLSCSQTLNHNVMYWYQQKSSQAPKLLFHYYDKDFNNEADTPDNFQSRRPNTSFCFLDIRSPGLGDTAMYLCATSRDLIPGGRDNQPQHFGDGTRLSIL.

The chain has TRBV6-5 and TRBJ2-1, with no clear D. Germline V gene sequence: CDR1 MNHEY, CDR2 SVGAGI. Between the trimmed V and J ends, which lost 0 bases and 4 bases, there was a span of 7 bases. This CDR3 is built from 14 residues. This chain's CDR3 is CASSYSPLYNEQFF. The CDR3 DNA reads as TGTGCCAGCAGTTACTCCCCGTTATACAATGAGCAGTTCTTC.